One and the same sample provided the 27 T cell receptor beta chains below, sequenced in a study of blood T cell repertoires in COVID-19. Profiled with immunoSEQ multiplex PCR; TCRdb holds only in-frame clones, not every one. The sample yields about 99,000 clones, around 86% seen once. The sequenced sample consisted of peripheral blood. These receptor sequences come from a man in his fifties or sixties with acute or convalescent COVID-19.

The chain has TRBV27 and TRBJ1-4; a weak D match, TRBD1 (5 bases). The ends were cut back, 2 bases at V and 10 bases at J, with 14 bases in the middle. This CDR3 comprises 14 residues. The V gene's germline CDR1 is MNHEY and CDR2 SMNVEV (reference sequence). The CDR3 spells CASSLNRSPGKLFF. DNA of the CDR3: TGTGCCAGCAGTTTAAACAGGTCCCCCGGAAAACTGTTTTTT.

CDR3 sequence reads: CASRLTSTRLYSNQPQHF. The CDR3 coding sequence is TGTGCCAGTAGATTAACATCGACACGGCTTTATAGCAATCAGCCCCAGCATTTT. The V call is TRBV19, the J call TRBJ1-5; D is uncertain. Per germline, CDR1 LNHDA and CDR2 SQIVND (reference sequence). V dropped 6 bases and J dropped 0 bases, with 21 bases sitting between them. The CDR3 runs to 18 residues.

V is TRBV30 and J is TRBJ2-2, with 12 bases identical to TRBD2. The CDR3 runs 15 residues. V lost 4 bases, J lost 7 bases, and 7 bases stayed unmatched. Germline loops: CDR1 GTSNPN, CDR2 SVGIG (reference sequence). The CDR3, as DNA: TGTGCCTGGACTGGACTAGCGGGATCGGTCGGGGAGCTGTTTTTT. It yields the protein CAWTGLAGSVGELFF.

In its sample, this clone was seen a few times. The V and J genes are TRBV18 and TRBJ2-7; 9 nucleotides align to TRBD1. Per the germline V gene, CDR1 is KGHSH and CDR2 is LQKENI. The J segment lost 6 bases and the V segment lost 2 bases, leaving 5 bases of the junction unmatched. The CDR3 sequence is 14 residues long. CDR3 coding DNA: TGTGCCAGCTCACCAGGGACAGGGCTATTCGAGCAGTACTTC. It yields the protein CASSPGTGLFEQYF.

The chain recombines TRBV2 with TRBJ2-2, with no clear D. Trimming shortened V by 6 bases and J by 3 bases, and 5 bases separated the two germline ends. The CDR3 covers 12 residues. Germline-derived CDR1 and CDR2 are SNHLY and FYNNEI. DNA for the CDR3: TGTGCCAGCAGGGTAGACACCGGGGAGCTGTTTTTT. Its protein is CASRVDTGELFF. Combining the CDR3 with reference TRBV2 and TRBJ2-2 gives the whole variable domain EPEVTQTPSHQVTQMGQEVILRCVPISNHLYFYWYRQILGQKVEFLVSFYNNEISEKSEIFDDQFSVERPDGSNFTLKIRSTKLEDSAMYFCASRVDTGELFFGEGSRLTVL.

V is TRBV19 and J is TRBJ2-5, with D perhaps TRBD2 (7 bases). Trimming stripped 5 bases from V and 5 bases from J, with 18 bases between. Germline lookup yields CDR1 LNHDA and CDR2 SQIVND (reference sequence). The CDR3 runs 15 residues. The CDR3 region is CASSVGGGAWETQYF. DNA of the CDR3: TGTGCCAGTAGTGTCGGAGGGGGGGCGTGGGAGACCCAGTACTTC.

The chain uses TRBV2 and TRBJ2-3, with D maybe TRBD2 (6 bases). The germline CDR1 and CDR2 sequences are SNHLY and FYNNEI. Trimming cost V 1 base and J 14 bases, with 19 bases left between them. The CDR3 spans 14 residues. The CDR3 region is CASSEGGTVTEWYF. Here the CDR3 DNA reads TGTGCCAGCAGTGAAGGGGGGACTGTGACCGAATGGTATTTT.

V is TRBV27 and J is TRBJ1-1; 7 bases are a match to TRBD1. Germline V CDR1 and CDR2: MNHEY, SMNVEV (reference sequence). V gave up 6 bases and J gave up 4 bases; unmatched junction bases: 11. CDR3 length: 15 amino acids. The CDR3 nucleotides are TGTGCCAGCAGAAACATTTACAGGGGTGGCACTGAAGCTTTCTTT. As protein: CASRNIYRGGTEAFF.

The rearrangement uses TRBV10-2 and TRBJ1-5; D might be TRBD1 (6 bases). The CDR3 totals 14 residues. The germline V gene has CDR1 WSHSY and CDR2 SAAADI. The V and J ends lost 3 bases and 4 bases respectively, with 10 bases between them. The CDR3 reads CASSDDRKNQPQHF. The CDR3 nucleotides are TGCGCCAGCAGTGACGACAGGAAAAATCAGCCCCAGCATTTT.

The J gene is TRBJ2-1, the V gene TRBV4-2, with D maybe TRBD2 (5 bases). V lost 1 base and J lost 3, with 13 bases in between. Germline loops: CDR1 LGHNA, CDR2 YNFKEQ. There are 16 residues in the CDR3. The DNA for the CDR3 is TGTGCCAGCAGCCAAGGTAGTCCTAGCAGCTACAATGAGCAGTTCTTC. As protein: CASSQGSPSSYNEQFF.

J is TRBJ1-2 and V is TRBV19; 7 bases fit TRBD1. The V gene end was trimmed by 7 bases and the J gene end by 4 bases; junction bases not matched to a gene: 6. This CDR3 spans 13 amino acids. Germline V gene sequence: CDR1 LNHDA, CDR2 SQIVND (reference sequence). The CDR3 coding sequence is TGTGCCAGTAACCCGACAGGGATCTATGGCTACACCTTC. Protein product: CASNPTGIYGYTF.

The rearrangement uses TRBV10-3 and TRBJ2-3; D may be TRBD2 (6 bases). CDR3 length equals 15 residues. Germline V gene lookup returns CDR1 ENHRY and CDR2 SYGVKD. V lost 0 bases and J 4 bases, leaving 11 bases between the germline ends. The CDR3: CAISESRTTADTQYF. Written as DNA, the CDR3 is TGTGCCATCAGTGAGTCAAGGACTACCGCAGATACGCAGTATTTT.

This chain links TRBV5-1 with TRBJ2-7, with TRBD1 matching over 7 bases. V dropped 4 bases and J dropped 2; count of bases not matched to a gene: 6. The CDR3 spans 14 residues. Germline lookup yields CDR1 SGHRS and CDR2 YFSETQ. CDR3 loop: CASSQTGSPYEQYF. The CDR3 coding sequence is TGCGCCAGCAGCCAGACAGGGTCGCCCTACGAGCAGTACTTC.

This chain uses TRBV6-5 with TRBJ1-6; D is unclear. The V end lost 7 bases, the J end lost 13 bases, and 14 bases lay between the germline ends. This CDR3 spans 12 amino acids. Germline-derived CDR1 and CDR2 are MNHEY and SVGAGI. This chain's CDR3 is CASTPGLTPLHF. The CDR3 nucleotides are TGTGCCAGCACCCCCGGGTTGACGCCCCTCCACTTT.

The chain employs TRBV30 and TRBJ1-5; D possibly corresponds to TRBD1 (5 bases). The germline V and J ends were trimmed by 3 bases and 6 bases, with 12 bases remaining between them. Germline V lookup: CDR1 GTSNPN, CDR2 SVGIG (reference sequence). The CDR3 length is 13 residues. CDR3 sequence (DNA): TGTGCCTGGAGCCCGCAGGGCGGTCAGCCCCAGCATTTT. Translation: CAWSPQGGQPQHF.

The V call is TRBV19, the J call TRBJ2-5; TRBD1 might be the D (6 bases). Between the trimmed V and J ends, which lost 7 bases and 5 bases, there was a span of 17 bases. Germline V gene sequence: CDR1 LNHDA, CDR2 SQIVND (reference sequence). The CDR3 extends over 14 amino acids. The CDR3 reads CASNPGQFKETQYF. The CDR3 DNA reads TGTGCCAGTAACCCCGGACAGTTTAAGGAGACCCAGTACTTC.

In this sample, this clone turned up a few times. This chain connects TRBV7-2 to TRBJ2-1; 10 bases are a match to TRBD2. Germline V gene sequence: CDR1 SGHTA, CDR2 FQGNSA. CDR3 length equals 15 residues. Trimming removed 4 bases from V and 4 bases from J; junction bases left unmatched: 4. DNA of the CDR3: TGTGCCAGCAGCTACCAGACTAGCGGGTACAATGAGCAGTTCTTC. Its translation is CASSYQTSGYNEQFF.

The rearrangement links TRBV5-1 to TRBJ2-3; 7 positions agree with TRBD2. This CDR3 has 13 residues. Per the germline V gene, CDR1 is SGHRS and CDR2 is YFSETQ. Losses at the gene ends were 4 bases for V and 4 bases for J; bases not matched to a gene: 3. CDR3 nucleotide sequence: TGCGCCAGCAGCACCGGGAGGTCAGATACGCAGTATTTT. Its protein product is CASSTGRSDTQYF.

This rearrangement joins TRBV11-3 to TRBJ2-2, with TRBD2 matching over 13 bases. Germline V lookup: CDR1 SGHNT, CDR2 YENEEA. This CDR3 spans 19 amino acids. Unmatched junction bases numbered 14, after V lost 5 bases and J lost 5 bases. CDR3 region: CASSPDPGTSGIVTGELFF. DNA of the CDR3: TGTGCCAGCAGCCCCGACCCCGGGACTAGCGGGATAGTTACCGGGGAGCTGTTTTTT.

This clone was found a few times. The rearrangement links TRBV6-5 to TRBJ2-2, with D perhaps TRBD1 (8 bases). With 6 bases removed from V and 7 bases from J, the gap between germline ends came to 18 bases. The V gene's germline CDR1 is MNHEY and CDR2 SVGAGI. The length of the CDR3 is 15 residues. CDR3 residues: CASSYIQGGNGELFF. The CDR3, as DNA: TGTGCCAGCAGCTATATACAGGGGGGGAACGGGGAGCTGTTTTTT.

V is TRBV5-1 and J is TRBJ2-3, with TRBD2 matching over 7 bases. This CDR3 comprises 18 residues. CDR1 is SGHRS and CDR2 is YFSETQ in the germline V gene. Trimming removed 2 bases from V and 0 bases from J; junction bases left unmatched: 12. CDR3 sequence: CASSLGSSGNPSTDTQYF. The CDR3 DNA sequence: TGCGCCAGCAGCTTAGGCTCTAGCGGAAACCCTAGCACAGATACGCAGTATTTT.

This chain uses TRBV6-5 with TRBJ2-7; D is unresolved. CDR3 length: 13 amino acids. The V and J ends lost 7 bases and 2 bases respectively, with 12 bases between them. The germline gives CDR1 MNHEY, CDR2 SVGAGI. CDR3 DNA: TGTGCCAGCAAGTCGGTTTCTACCTACGAGCAGTACTTC. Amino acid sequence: CASKSVSTYEQYF.

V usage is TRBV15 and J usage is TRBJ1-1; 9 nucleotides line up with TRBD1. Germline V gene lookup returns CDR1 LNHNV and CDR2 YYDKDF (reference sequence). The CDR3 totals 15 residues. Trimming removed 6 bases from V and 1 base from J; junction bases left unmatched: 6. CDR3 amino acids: CATRDEDRGNTEAFF. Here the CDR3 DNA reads TGTGCCACCAGGGATGAGGACAGGGGGAACACTGAAGCTTTCTTT.

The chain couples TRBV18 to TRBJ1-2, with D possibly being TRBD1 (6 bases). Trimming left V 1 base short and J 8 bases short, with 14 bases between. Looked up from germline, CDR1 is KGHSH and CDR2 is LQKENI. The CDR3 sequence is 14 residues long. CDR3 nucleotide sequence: TGTGCCAGCTCACCACAACAGGGAGAATACGGCTACACCTTC. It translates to CASSPQQGEYGYTF.

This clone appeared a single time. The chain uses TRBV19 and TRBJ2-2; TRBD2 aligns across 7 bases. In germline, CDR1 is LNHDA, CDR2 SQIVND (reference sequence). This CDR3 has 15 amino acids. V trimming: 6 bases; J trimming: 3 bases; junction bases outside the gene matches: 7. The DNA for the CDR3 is TGTGCCAGTAGGAGCGGGAATCGAGACACCGGGGAGCTGTTTTTT. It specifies CASRSGNRDTGELFF.

CDR3 protein: CASFAGGRDGTDTQYF. Here the CDR3 DNA reads TGTGCCAGTTTCGCCGGGGGGCGGGATGGCACAGATACGCAGTATTTT. The chain has TRBV28 and TRBJ2-3; possible D gene TRBD2, 7 bases. Germline-derived CDR1 and CDR2 are MDHEN and SYDVKM. The CDR3 contains 16 residues. V was cut by 9 bases and J by 1 base, with 20 bases left in between. The complete variable domain, with remaining parts taken from reference TRBV28 and TRBJ2-3, reads DVKVTQSSRYLVKRTGEKVFLECVQDMDHENMFWYRQDPGLGLRLIYFSYDVKMKEKGDIPEGYSVSREKKERFSLILESASTNQTSMYLCASFAGGRDGTDTQYFGPGTRLTVL.

This chain's CDR3 is CASSLFGQGAYEQYF. CDR3 DNA: TGTGCCAGCAGCTTGTTTGGACAGGGCGCCTACGAGCAGTACTTC. The rearrangement links TRBV7-9 to TRBJ2-7; TRBD1 matches 8 bases. The J segment lost 2 bases and the V segment lost 3 bases, leaving 6 bases of the junction unmatched. CDR1 is SEHNR and CDR2 is FQNEAQ in the germline V gene (reference sequence). The CDR3 has 15 residues.